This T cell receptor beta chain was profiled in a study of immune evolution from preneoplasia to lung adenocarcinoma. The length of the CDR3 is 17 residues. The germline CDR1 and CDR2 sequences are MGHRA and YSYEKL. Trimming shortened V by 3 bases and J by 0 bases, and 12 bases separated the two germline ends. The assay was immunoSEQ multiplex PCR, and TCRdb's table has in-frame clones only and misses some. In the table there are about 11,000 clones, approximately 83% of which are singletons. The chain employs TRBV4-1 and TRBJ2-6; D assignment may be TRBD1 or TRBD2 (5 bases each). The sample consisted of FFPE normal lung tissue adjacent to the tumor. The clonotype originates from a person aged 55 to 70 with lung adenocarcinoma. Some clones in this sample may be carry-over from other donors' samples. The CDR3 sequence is CASSHAGARSGANVLTF. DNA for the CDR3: TGCGCCAGCAGCCATGCCGGGGCCCGCTCTGGGGCCAACGTCCTGACTTTC.